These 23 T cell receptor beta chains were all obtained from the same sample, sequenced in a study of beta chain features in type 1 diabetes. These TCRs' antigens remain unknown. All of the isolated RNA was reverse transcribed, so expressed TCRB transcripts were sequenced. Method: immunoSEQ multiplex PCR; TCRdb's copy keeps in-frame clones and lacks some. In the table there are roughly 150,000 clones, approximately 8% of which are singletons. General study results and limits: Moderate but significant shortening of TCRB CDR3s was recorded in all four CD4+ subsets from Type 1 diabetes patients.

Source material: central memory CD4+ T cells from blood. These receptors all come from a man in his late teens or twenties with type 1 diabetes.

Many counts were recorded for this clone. The chain's CDR3 is CASSRDREDTQYF. CDR3 bases: TGTGCCAGCAGCCGGGACAGGGAAGATACGCAGTATTTT. The V call is TRBV5-6, the J call TRBJ2-3, with TRBD1 matching 9 bases. Germline CDR1 SGHDT, CDR2 YYEEEE. This CDR3 region has 13 residues. J was trimmed by 5 bases and V by 4 bases; bases with no gene match: 2. The variable domain in full, completed from reference TRBV5-6 and TRBJ2-3, reads DAGVTQSPTHLIKTRGQQVTLRCSPKSGHDTVSWYQQALGQGPQFIFQYYEEEERQRGNFPDRFSGHQFPNYSSELNVNALLLGDSALYLCASSRDREDTQYFGPGTRLTVL.

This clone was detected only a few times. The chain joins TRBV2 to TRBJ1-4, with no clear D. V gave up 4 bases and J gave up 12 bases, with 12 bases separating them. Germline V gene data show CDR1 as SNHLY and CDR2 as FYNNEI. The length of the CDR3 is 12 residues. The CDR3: CASSARAAELFF. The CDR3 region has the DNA TGTGCCAGCAGTGCGCGGGCCGCAGAACTGTTTTTT.

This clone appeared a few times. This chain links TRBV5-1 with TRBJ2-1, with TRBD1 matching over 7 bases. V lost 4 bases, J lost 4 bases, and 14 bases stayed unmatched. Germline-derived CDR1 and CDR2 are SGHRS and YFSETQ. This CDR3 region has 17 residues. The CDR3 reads CASSPSPTGYQYNEQFF. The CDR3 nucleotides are TGCGCCAGCAGCCCGTCCCCGACAGGGTATCAATACAATGAGCAGTTCTTC.

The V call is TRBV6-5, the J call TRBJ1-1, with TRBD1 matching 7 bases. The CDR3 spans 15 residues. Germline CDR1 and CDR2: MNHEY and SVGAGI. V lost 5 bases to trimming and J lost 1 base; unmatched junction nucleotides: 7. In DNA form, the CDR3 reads TGTGCCAGCAGTCACCGGGACAGACCGAACACTGAAGCTTTCTTT. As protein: CASSHRDRPNTEAFF.

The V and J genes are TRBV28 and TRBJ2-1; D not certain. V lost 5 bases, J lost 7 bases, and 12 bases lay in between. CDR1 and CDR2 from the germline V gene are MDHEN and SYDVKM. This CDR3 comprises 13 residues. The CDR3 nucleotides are TGTGCCAGCAGTCCTATTGTGCAAAATGAGCAGTTCTTC. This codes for CASSPIVQNEQFF.

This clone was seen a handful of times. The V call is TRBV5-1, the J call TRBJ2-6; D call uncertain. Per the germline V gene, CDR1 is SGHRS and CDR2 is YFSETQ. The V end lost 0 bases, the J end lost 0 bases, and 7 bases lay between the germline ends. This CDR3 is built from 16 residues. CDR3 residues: CASSLDRISGANVLTF. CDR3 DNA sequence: TGCGCCAGCAGCTTGGACAGAATCTCTGGGGCCAACGTCCTGACTTTC. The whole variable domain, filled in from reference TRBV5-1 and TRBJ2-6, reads KAGVTQTPRYLIKTRGQQVTLSCSPISGHRSVSWYQQTPGQGLQFLFEYFSETQRNKGNFPGRFSGRQFSNSRSEMNVSTLELGDSALYLCASSLDRISGANVLTFGAGSRLTVL.

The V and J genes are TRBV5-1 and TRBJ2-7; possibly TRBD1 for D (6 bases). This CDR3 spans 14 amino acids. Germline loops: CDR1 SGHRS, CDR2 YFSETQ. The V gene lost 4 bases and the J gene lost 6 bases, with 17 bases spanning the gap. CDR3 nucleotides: TGCGCCAGCAGCCGGGGCTTAACAGGGTCCGAGCAGTACTTC. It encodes CASSRGLTGSEQYF.

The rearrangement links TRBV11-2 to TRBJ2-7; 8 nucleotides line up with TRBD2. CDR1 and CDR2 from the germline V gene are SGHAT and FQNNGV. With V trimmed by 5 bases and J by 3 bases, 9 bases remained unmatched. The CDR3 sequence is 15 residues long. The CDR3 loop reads CASSLQPGLGYEQYF. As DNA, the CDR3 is TGTGCCAGCAGCCTACAACCGGGACTAGGCTACGAGCAGTACTTC. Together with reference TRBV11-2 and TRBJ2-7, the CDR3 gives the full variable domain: EAGVAQSPRYKIIEKRQSVAFWCNPISGHATLYWYQQILGQGPKLLIQFQNNGVVDDSQLPKDRFSAERLKGVDSTLKIQPAKLEDSAVYLCASSLQPGLGYEQYFGPGTRLTVT.

DNA of the CDR3: TGTGCCAGTAGTTCGCCAGGGTCAGATACGCAGTATTTT. It encodes CASSSPGSDTQYF. The chain recombines TRBV19 with TRBJ2-3; perhaps TRBD1 as D (5 bases). Germline CDR1 and CDR2: LNHDA and SQIVND (reference sequence). CDR3 length: 13 amino acids. Between the trimmed V and J ends, which lost 5 bases and 4 bases, there was a span of 10 bases.

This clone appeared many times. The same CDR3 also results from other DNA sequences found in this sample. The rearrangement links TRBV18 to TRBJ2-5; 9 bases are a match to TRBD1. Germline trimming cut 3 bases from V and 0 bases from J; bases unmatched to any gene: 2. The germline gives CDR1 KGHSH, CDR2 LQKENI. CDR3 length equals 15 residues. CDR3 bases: TGTGCCAGCTCACCGGGACAGGGAAACCAAGAGACCCAGTACTTC. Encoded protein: CASSPGQGNQETQYF.

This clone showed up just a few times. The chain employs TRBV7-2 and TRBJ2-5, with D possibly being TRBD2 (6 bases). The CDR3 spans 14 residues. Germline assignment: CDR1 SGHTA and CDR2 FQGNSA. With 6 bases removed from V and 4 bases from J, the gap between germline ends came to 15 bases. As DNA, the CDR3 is TGTGCCAGCAGTAGCGGATACCTCGGAGAGACCCAGTACTTC. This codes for CASSSGYLGETQYF. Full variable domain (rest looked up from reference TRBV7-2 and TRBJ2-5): GAGVSQSPSNKVTEKGKDVELRCDPISGHTALYWYRQSLGQGLEFLIYFQGNSAPDKSGLPSDRFSAERTGGSVSTLTIQRTQQEDSAVYLCASSSGYLGETQYFGPGTRLLVL.

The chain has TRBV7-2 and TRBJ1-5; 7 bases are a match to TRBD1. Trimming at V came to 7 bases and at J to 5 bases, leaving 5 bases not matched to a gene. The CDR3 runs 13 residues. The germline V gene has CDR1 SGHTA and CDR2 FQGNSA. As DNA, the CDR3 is TGTGCCAGCAACCCCGACAGGGATCAGCCCCAGCATTTT. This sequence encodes CASNPDRDQPQHF.

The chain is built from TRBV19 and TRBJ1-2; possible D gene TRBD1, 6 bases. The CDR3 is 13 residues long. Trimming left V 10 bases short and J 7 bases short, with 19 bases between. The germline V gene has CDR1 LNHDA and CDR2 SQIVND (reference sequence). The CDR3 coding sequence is TGTGCCACCCGACTATACAGGGATTCTGGCTACACCTTC. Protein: CATRLYRDSGYTF.

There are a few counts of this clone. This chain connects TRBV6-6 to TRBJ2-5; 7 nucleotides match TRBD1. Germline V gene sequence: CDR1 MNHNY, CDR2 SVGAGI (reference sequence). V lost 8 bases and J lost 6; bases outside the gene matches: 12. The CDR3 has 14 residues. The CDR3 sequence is CASGDSAGTKTQYF. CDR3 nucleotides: TGTGCCAGCGGGGACAGCGCAGGGACGAAGACCCAGTACTTC.

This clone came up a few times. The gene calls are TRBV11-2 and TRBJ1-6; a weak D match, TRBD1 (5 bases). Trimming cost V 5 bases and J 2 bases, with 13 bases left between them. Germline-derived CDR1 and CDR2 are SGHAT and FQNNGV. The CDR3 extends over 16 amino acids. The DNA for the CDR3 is TGTGCCAGCAGCCCATACGGGGGGACCTATAATTCACCCCTCCACTTT. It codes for CASSPYGGTYNSPLHF.

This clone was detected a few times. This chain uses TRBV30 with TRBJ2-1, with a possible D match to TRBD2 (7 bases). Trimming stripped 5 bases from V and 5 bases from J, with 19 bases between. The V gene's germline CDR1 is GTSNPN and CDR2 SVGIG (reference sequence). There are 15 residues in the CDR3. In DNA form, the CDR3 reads TGTGCCTGGCATCTGTACGGGGGGCTGAACAATGAGCAGTTCTTC. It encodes CAWHLYGGLNNEQFF.

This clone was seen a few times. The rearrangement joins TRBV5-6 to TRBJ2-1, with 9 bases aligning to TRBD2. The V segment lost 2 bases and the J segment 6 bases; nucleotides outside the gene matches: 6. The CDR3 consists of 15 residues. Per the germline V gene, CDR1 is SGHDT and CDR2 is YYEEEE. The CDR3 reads CASSFASGARNEQFF. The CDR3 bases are TGTGCCAGCAGCTTCGCTAGCGGGGCCCGCAATGAGCAGTTCTTC.

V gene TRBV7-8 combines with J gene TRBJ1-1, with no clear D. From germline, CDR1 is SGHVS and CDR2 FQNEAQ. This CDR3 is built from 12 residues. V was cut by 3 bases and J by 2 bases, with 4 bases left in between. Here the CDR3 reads CASSFLNTEAFF. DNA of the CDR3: TGTGCCAGCAGCTTTCTTAACACTGAAGCTTTCTTT.

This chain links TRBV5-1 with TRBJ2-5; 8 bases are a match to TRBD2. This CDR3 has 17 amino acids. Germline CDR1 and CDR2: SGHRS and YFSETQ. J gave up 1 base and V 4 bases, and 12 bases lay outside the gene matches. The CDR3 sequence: CASSLGTSRGPQETQYF. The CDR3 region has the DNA TGCGCCAGCAGCCTCGGGACTAGTAGGGGCCCCCAAGAGACCCAGTACTTC.

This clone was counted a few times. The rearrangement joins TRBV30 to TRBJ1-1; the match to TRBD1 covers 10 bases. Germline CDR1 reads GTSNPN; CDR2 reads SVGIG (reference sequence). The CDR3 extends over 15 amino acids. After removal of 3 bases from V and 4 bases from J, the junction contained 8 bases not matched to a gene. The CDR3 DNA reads TGTGCCTGGAGAGGGACAGGGGTTTCCAGCACTGAAGCTTTCTTT. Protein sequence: CAWRGTGVSSTEAFF.

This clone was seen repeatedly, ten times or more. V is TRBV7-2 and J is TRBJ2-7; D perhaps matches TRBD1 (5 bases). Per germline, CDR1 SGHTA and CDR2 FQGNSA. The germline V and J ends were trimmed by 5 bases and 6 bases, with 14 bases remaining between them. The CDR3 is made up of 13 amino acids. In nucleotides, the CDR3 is TGTGCCAGCAGCCGTCAGGGTCTCGGCGAGCAGTACTTC. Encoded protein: CASSRQGLGEQYF.

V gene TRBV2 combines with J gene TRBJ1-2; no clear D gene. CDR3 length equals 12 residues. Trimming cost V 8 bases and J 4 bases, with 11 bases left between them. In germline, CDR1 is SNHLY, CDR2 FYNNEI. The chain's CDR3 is CASRYSGYGYTF. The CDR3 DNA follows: TGTGCCAGCCGATACTCAGGCTATGGCTACACCTTC.

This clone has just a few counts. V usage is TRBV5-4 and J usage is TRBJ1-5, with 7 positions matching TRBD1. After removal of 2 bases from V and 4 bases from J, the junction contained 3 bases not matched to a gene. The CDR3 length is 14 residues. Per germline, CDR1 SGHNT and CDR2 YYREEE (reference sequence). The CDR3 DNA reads TGTGCCAGCAGCTTTGGGACAGTTAATCAGCCCCAGCATTTT. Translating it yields CASSFGTVNQPQHF.